The sequence of this T cell receptor (beta chain) was determined in a study of T cell clonality in common variable immunodeficiency. Broader study findings: Fewer deletions and N-nucleotide insertions were reportedly seen in common variable immunodeficiency TCR beta sequences. T cell subpopulation sequencing would be needed to explain CVID clonality.

Trimming removed 5 bases from V and 5 bases from J; junction bases left unmatched: 7. The V gene's germline CDR1 is LNHDA and CDR2 SQIVND (reference sequence). This CDR3 comprises 15 residues. The table came from immunoSEQ multiplex PCR; TCRdb's copy has only in-frame clones and leaves some out. The counts give 30,000 to 40,000 clones, none of them seen only once; under 8.5% is held by the top ten. With respect to this clone: Its cognate antigen is unknown. The read is 3 residues too short to cover the CDR3 end, so that end is filled in from the germline J gene.

Material: peripheral blood mononuclear cells. The chain employs TRBV19 and TRBJ1-1, with 11 bases that match TRBD1. The origin of this receptor is a human donor with common variable immunodeficiency. The sequenced part of the CDR3 DNA is TGTGCCAGTAGTCCACGGACAGGGGGCGAGACTGAA. This codes for CASSPRTGGETE. The full CDR3 protein reads CASSPRTGGETEAFF.